This T cell receptor (beta chain) was observed in a study of blood T cell repertoires in COVID-19. Study-level information: Acute and convalescent COVID-19 specimens originated in the United States, Italy and Spain.

As processed by the authors: Amplification with reference gene primers provided the estimates of nucleated cell counts. Clones were read by immunoSEQ multiplex PCR, and TCRdb kept only the in-frame ones, dropping some. Clone size and the V and J calls come from that table; the DNA yielded D and trimming. Found here are 150,000 to 200,000 clones, around 89% of them singletons; the top ten hold 6%. The CDR3 is 17 amino acids. Germline CDR1 reads KGHSH; CDR2 reads LQKENI. J gave up 1 base and V 0 bases, and 7 bases lay outside the gene matches. Sequencing was performed on peripheral blood. This receptor was obtained from a man in his forties with active or convalescent COVID-19. The gene calls are TRBV18 and TRBJ1-1, with TRBD1 identical over 8 bases. Written as DNA, the CDR3 is TGTGCCAGCTCACCACCGGGGCAGGGGGCGGGGAACACTGAAGCTTTCTTT. This sequence encodes CASSPPGQGAGNTEAFF.